This T cell receptor beta chain stems from a study of early T cells in non-severe SARS-CoV-2 infection. This CDR3 comprises 14 residues. Germline V lookup: CDR1 SQVTM, CDR2 ANQGSEA. J gave up 2 bases and V 5 bases, and 5 bases lay outside the gene matches. TCRdb redid the calling of the 5' RACE reads with MiXCR, one entry per CDR3 protein. The sample lists about 55,000 distinct CDR3 sequences; around 6.6% were seen once. Findings and limits, study-wide: Database matching using VDJdb favored anti-spike CD8 responses, with private and CD4 specificities left missing.

This clonotype was observed many times. The antigen is not known. Sequencing used whole blood, obtained at baseline. The V call is TRBV29-1, the J call TRBJ2-3; 9 bases fit TRBD1. The receptor was isolated from an adult who was a healthcare worker with PCR-confirmed SARS-CoV-2 infection or an uninfected control (not recorded which). Here the CDR3 DNA reads TGCAGCGTTTTTGGACAGGGGCACACAGATACGCAGTATTTT. It encodes CSVFGQGHTDTQYF.